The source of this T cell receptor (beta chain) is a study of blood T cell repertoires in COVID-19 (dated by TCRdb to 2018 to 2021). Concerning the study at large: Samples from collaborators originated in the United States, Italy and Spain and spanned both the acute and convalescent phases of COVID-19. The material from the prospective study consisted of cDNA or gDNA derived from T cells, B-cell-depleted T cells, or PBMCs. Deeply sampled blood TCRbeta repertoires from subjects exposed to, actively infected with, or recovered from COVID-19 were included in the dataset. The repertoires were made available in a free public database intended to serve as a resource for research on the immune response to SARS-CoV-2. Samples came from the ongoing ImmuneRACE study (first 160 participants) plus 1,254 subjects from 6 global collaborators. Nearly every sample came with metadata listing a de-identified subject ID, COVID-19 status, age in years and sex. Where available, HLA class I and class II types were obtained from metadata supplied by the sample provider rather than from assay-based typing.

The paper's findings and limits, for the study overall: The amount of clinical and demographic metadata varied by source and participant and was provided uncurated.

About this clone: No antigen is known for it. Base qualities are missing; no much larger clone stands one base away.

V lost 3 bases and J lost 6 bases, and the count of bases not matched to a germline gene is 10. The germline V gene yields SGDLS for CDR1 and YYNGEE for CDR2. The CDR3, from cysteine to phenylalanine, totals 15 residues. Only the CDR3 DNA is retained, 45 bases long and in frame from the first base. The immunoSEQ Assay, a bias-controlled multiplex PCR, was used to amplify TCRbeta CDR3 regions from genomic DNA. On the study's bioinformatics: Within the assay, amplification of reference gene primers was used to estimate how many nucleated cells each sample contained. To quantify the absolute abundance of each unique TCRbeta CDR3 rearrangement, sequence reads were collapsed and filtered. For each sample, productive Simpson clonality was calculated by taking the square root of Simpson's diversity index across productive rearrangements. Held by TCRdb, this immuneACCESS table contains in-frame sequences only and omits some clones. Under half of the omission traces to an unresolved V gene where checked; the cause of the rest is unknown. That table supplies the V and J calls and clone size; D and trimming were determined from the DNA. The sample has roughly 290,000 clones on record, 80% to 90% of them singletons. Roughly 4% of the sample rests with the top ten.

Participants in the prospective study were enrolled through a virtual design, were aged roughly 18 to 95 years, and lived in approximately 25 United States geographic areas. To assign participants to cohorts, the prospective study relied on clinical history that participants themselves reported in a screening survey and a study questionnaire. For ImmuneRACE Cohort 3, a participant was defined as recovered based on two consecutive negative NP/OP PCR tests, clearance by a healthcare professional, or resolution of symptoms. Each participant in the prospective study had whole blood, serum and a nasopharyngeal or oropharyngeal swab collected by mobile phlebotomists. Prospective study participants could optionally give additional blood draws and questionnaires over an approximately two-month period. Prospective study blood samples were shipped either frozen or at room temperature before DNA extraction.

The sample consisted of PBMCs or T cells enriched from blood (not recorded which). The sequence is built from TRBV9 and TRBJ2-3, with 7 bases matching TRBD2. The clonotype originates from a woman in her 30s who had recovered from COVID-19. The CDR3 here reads CASSATSAQLDTQYF. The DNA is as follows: TGTGCCAGCAGCGCAACTAGCGCCCAACTTGATACGCAGTATTTT. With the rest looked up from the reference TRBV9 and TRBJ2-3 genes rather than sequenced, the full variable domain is DSGVTQTPKHLITATGQRVTLRCSPRSGDLSVYWYQQSLDQGLQFLIQYYNGEERAKGNILERFSAQQFPDLHSELNLSSLELGDSALYFCASSATSAQLDTQYFGPGTRLTVL.